The 18 T cell receptor beta chains below all came from one sample that was sequenced in a study of response to subunit inactivated influenza vaccine. MiXCR was run by TCRdb on the RT-PCR reads, yielding one entry per CDR3 protein. This repertoire shows over 400,000 distinct CDR3 sequences, approximately 13% found once; its top ten account for about 12%. This specimen was PBMCs from blood, taken more than 35 days after vaccination. The receptors were gathered from a man aged 50 to 60 who received an inactivated influenza vaccine.

The J gene is TRBJ2-5, the V gene TRBV20-1, with D uncertain. V was cut by 4 bases and J by 5 bases, with 11 bases left in between. The CDR3 is made up of 12 amino acids. Per the germline V gene, CDR1 is DFQATT and CDR2 is SNEGSKA (reference sequence). The CDR3 is CSAKPSSETQYF. The DNA for the CDR3 is TGCAGTGCTAAGCCAAGTAGTGAGACCCAGTACTTC.

This clonotype was recorded a few times. The chain employs TRBV12-3 or TRBV12-4 and TRBJ1-4; 7 bases are shared with TRBD1. The CDR3 runs 15 residues. Trimming took 5 bases from V and 9 from J; bases not matched to a gene: 12. The CDR3 sequence is CASSATGTASKKLFF. The CDR3 DNA is TGTGCCAGCAGTGCAACCGGGACAGCCTCCAAAAAACTGTTTTTT.

The genes are TRBV10-3 and TRBJ2-3; perhaps TRBD2 as D (5 bases). V was shortened by 2 bases and J by 1 base, with 13 bases between the two germline ends. Germline V gene sequence: CDR1 ENHRY, CDR2 SYGVKD. This CDR3 spans 16 amino acids. The CDR3 protein is CAISEGSGAGTDTQYF. CDR3 DNA: TGTGCCATCAGTGAGGGGAGCGGAGCTGGCACAGATACGCAGTATTTT.

The chain carries TRBV7-3 and TRBJ2-1; weak D call: TRBD2 (7 bases). Germline V gene sequence: CDR1 SGHTA, CDR2 FQGTGA. The CDR3 covers 15 residues. V shed 5 bases and J shed 5 bases, with 16 bases lying between them. The CDR3 spells CASSRGGAPNNEQFF. Here the CDR3 DNA reads TGTGCCAGCAGCAGGGGGGGCGCCCCTAACAATGAGCAGTTCTTC.

This clonotype was seen many times. This chain links TRBV12-3 or TRBV12-4 with TRBJ2-7; D possibly corresponds to TRBD2 (5 bases). Deletions cut 3 bases from V and 0 bases from J, with 9 bases between. The CDR3 is made up of 14 amino acids. The CDR3 reads CASSLLGSSYEQYF. CDR3 nucleotide sequence: TGTGCCAGCAGTTTGTTGGGGAGCTCCTACGAGCAGTACTTC.

This clonotype has more than one count but fewer than ten. The gene calls are TRBV5-1 and TRBJ2-1, with TRBD2 identical over 10 bases. Germline V gene lookup returns CDR1 SGHRS and CDR2 YFSETQ. CDR3 length: 15 amino acids. Trimming at V came to 2 bases and at J to 5 bases, leaving 4 bases not matched to a gene. The CDR3 coding sequence is TGCGCCAGCAGCTTTACTAGCGGGGCGGACAATGAGCAGTTCTTC. Translation: CASSFTSGADNEQFF.

The V and J genes are TRBV11-2 and TRBJ2-7, with 9 bases fitting TRBD1. This CDR3 has 14 amino acids. V trimming: 6 bases; J trimming: 2 bases; junction bases outside the gene matches: 5. The germline V gene encodes CDR1 SGHAT and CDR2 FQNNGV. The DNA for the CDR3 is TGTGCCAGCAGTTCGGACAGGGGTGCCTACGAGCAGTACTTC. Its translation: CASSSDRGAYEQYF.

The chain couples TRBV15 to TRBJ2-3; TRBD2 aligns across 8 bases. From germline, CDR1 is LNHNV and CDR2 YYDKDF (reference sequence). This CDR3 contains 17 residues. The ends lost 0 bases at V and 4 bases at J; junction bases unmatched: 9. The CDR3 protein is CATSRDLDGRAADTQYF. DNA for the CDR3: TGTGCCACCAGCAGAGATTTGGACGGGAGGGCGGCAGATACGCAGTATTTT.

This clonotype was recorded at least ten times. The chain carries TRBV12-3 or TRBV12-4 and TRBJ1-1, with D maybe TRBD1 (6 bases). The CDR3 spans 13 residues. V dropped 3 bases and J dropped 7 bases, with 12 bases sitting between them. The CDR3 loop is CASSLAGANEAFF. Written as DNA, the CDR3 is TGTGCCAGCAGTTTGGCGGGGGCAAATGAAGCTTTCTTT.

This clonotype appeared a few times. The chain links TRBV4-2 to TRBJ1-1, with a weak D call TRBD1 (6 bases). Trimming cost V 4 bases and J 3 bases, with 15 bases left between them. Looked up from germline, CDR1 is LGHNA and CDR2 is YNFKEQ. There are 15 residues in the CDR3. The CDR3 bases are TGTGCCAGCAGCCTCCACTCACAGGGATACACTGAAGCTTTCTTT. Its protein is CASSLHSQGYTEAFF.

In its sample, this clonotype was seen a few times. The J gene is TRBJ1-1, the V gene TRBV9; 11 bases line up with TRBD1. The CDR3 is 15 residues long. V dropped 5 bases and J dropped 4; count of bases not matched to a gene: 7. Germline V gene lookup returns CDR1 SGDLS and CDR2 YYNGEE. CDR3 sequence: CASSHGTGGVTEAFF. CDR3 nucleotide sequence: TGTGCCAGCAGTCACGGGACAGGGGGGGTCACTGAAGCTTTCTTT.

This clonotype was counted only a few times. This chain links TRBV27 with TRBJ2-7; D is undetermined. The CDR3 has 16 residues. Looked up from germline, CDR1 is MNHEY and CDR2 is SMNVEV (reference sequence). The V end was cut by 1 base, the J end by 0 bases, with 13 bases between. The DNA for the CDR3 is TGTGCCAGCAGTTTATATCCAGCGCCTTCCTCCTACGAGCAGTACTTC. This gives the protein CASSLYPAPSSYEQYF.

The V and J genes are TRBV15 and TRBJ2-1, with D unclear. Germline CDR1 reads LNHNV; CDR2 reads YYDKDF (reference sequence). The CDR3 loop spans 16 amino acids. Deletions cut 0 bases from V and 0 bases from J, with 9 bases between. The CDR3 region has the DNA TGTGCCACCAGCAGAGACCGGGCCTCCTCCTACAATGAGCAGTTCTTC. Translating it yields CATSRDRASSYNEQFF.

The V call is TRBV5-1, the J call TRBJ2-3; the D is unclear. This CDR3 comprises 13 residues. The V gene's germline CDR1 is SGHRS and CDR2 YFSETQ. V was pared by 5 bases and J by 11 bases, with 18 bases between. CDR3 in amino acids: CASSPPAGRVQYF. The CDR3 bases are TGCGCCAGCAGTCCACCCGCCGGGCGAGTGCAGTATTTT. The full variable domain, rest sourced from reference TRBV5-1 and TRBJ2-3, is KAGVTQTPRYLIKTRGQQVTLSCSPISGHRSVSWYQQTPGQGLQFLFEYFSETQRNKGNFPGRFSGRQFSNSRSEMNVSTLELGDSALYLCASSPPAGRVQYFGPGTRLTVL.

As to this clonotype: This sequence may be a read error, since a much larger clone differs from it by one base. The CDR3 here is CSVGWGRESDTQYF. For the CDR3, the DNA is TGCAGCGTTGGGTGGGGGAGGGAGTCAGATACGCAGTATTTT. This chain uses TRBV29-1 with TRBJ2-3; 7 positions agree with TRBD2. The V and J ends lost 4 bases and 4 bases, in that order; junction bases with no gene match: 8. The CDR3 covers 14 residues. In germline, CDR1 is SQVTM, CDR2 ANQGSEA.

This clonotype has ten or more counts. This sequence joins TRBV27 and TRBJ2-3; 9 nucleotides agree with TRBD2. CDR1 and CDR2 (germline): MNHEY, SMNVEV (reference sequence). Germline trimming cut 3 bases from V and 2 bases from J; bases unmatched to any gene: 3. The CDR3 is 15 residues long. The CDR3 bases are TGTGCCAGCAGTTTCCTAGCGGGGTTCACAGATACGCAGTATTTT. Translating gives CASSFLAGFTDTQYF.

The chain links TRBV5-1 to TRBJ2-1, with 7 bases lining up with TRBD2. The junction had 8 bases not matched to a gene; V was cut back by 1 base and J by 1 base. The CDR3 consists of 17 residues. CDR1 SGHRS and CDR2 YFSETQ come from the germline V gene. The CDR3 coding sequence is TGCGCCAGCAGCTTGTCATTCGCGGGAGTTTCCTACAATGAGCAGTTCTTC. Residues: CASSLSFAGVSYNEQFF.

This clonotype was detected ten times or more. The rearrangement links TRBV7-9 to TRBJ2-1, with TRBD2 identical over 9 bases. CDR3 length: 15 amino acids. From germline, CDR1 is SEHNR and CDR2 FQNEAQ (reference sequence). The V segment lost 6 bases and the J segment 7 bases; nucleotides outside the gene matches: 10. This CDR3 reads CASRRHSGSFNEQFF. CDR3 nucleotides: TGTGCCAGCAGGAGGCATAGCGGGAGTTTTAATGAGCAGTTCTTC.